This entry is about one TCR beta chain. In the original processing: By means of reference gene primer amplification, nucleated cell counts were estimated. Clones were read by immunoSEQ multiplex PCR, and TCRdb kept only the in-frame ones, dropping some. That table gives V, J and clone size, and the DNA gave D and trimming. Among around 240,000 clones listed, 84% were seen once. The data derive from a study of blood T cell repertoires in COVID-19. Overall study: COVID-19 samples, acute and convalescent, were from the United States, Italy and Spain. PBMCs, B-cell-depleted T cells, or T cells provided the cDNA or gDNA that made up the material.

Sequenced sample: peripheral blood. This clonotype originated in a woman between 35 and 50 years old who had recovered from COVID-19.

CDR3 region: CARDGGAYNEQFF. In DNA form, the CDR3 reads TGTGCCAGAGACGGGGGGGCCTACAATGAGCAGTTCTTC. This rearrangement joins TRBV2 to TRBJ2-1; the match to TRBD2 covers 8 bases. The CDR3 contains 13 residues. The trim removed 9 bases at V and 2 bases at J, leaving 3 bases unmatched. Germline-derived CDR1 and CDR2 are SNHLY and FYNNEI.